A selection of T cell receptor beta chains follows, all from one sample in a study of OX40 agonist ivuxolimab in advanced cancers. The protocol was immunoSEQ multiplex PCR, while the TCRdb copy is restricted to in-frame clones and leaves out a portion. The sample lists tens of thousands of clones; about nine tenths were seen once. Sequenced material: CD4+ or CD8+ T cells sorted from blood, taken in a trial of the OX40 agonist ivuxolimab. Source of these receptors: an adult with an advanced solid tumor such as melanoma, head and neck, liver or kidney cancer. Both conserved end residues are part of each CDR3. Fields, in order: D gene, V gene, clone size, J gene, CDR3 protein, CDR3 DNA. A D gene is named only where the DNA matches it firmly. Only part of the rows carry a size: once, few, many, or a class if the clone is expanded.

TRBD1	TRBV6-1	NA	TRBJ1-4	CASGLDRTSEKLFF	TGTGCCAGCGGCTTGGACAGGACCAGCGAAAAACTGTTTTTT
TRBD1	TRBV19	NA	TRBJ2-1	CATAPTGTGNNEQFF	TGTGCCACTGCGCCGACCGGGACAGGGAACAATGAGCAGTTCTTC
NA	TRBV19	NA	TRBJ2-5	CASSIGGAGVRQETQYF	TGTGCCAGTAGTATTGGGGGGGCCGGGGTTAGACAAGAGACCCAGTACTTC
NA	TRBV18	NA	TRBJ2-2	CASSQGPANTGELFF	TGTGCCAGCTCACAGGGACCAGCGAACACCGGGGAGCTGTTTTTT
TRBD2	TRBV5-1	NA	TRBJ2-3	CASSFGGGDPDTQYF	TGCGCCAGCAGCTTCGGCGGGGGGGACCCAGATACGCAGTATTTT
TRBD1	TRBV6-1	once	TRBJ2-1	CASSEIGRGRNEQFF	TGTGCCAGCAGTGAAATCGGAAGGGGGCGGAATGAGCAGTTCTTC
NA	TRBV27	NA	TRBJ1-6	CASSPEIGRIFGSPLHF	TGTGCCAGCAGTCCTGAGATCGGACGGATATTTGGTTCACCCCTCCACTTT
TRBD1	TRBV4-1	NA	TRBJ1-5	CASSQDGGQGRLFQPQHF	TGCGCCAGCAGCCAAGATGGGGGACAGGGTCGATTGTTCCAGCCCCAGCATTTT
NA	TRBV5-1	NA	TRBJ2-3	CASSLDWPDTQYF	TGCGCCAGCAGCTTGGATTGGCCAGATACGCAGTATTTT
TRBD2	TRBV9	NA	TRBJ2-7	CASSPTRTSGAEQYF	TGTGCCAGCAGCCCTACCAGGACTAGCGGGGCCGAGCAGTACTTC
NA	TRBV29-1	NA	TRBJ2-3	CSALAAADTQYF	TGCAGCGCCCTAGCCGCCGCAGATACGCAGTATTTT
NA	TRBV2	NA	TRBJ1-4	CASRGGPSTNEKLFF	TGTGCCAGCAGGGGAGGGCCTTCAACTAATGAAAAACTGTTTTTT
NA	TRBV18	NA	TRBJ2-7	CASSPLDGSYEQYF	TGTGCCAGCTCACCCTTAGACGGCTCCTACGAGCAGTACTTC
TRBD1	TRBV7-8	NA	TRBJ1-2	CASSLADRAAGYTF	TGTGCCAGCAGCTTAGCGGACAGGGCGGCTGGCTACACCTTC
TRBD1	TRBV7-7	NA	TRBJ2-1	CASSSDRNNEQFF	TGTGCTAGCAGCTCGGACAGGAACAATGAGCAGTTCTTC
NA	TRBV30	NA	TRBJ2-5	CAWDLGLTETQYF	TGTGCCTGGGACCTCGGGCTAACGGAGACCCAGTACTTC
NA	TRBV28	NA	TRBJ1-2	CASRRGNYGYTF	TGTGCCAGCAGGCGGGGTAACTATGGCTACACCTTC
TRBD1	TRBV5-4	NA	TRBJ2-3	CASSRDRGGTDTQYF	TGTGCCAGCAGCCGGGACAGGGGGGGCACAGATACGCAGTATTTT
TRBD2	TRBV11-1	once	TRBJ2-3	CASSFLAGVTDTQYF	TGTGCCAGCAGCTTCCTAGCGGGGGTTACAGATACGCAGTATTTT
NA	TRBV2	NA	TRBJ2-4	CASSDAFPGLERNIQYF	TGTGCCAGCAGCGACGCGTTCCCGGGACTTGAAAGAAACATTCAGTACTTC
TRBD2	TRBV5-5	once	TRBJ2-3	CASSLGSSGSTDTQYF	TGTGCCAGCAGCTTGGGGTCTAGCGGGAGCACAGATACGCAGTATTTT
NA	TRBV11-3	NA	TRBJ2-1	CASSFGRYNEQFF	TGTGCCAGCAGCTTCGGCCGGTACAATGAGCAGTTCTTC
NA	TRBV6-5	NA	TRBJ1-1	CASSTYSEGAFF	TGTGCCAGCAGTACTTATTCTGAAGGAGCTTTCTTT
TRBD1	TRBV11-2	NA	TRBJ1-2	CASSLGGTAPYGYTF	TGTGCCAGCAGCTTAGGCGGGACAGCCCCTTATGGCTACACCTTC
TRBD2	TRBV14	NA	TRBJ2-4	CASSLKRGIQYF	TGTGCCAGCAGCCTGAAGCGGGGGATTCAGTACTTC
TRBD1	TRBV2	few	TRBJ1-6	CASMGDRAHNSPLHF	TGTGCCAGCATGGGGGACAGGGCACATAATTCACCCCTCCACTTT
NA	TRBV2	NA	TRBJ2-5	CAGGGGEETQYF	TGTGCCGGAGGAGGAGGGGAAGAGACCCAGTACTTC
NA	TRBV7-9	NA	TRBJ1-4	CASRPGVNEKLFF	TGTGCCAGCAGGCCCGGGGTTAATGAAAAACTGTTTTTT
TRBD1	TRBV29-1	NA	TRBJ2-7	CSADRADEQYF	TGCAGCGCCGACAGGGCGGACGAGCAGTACTTC
NA	TRBV6-5	once	TRBJ1-3	CASRAGFSGNTIYF	TGTGCCAGCAGAGCGGGATTCTCTGGAAACACCATATATTTT
NA	TRBV2	NA	TRBJ1-5	CASGEGYSNQPQHF	TGTGCCAGCGGGGAGGGTTATAGCAATCAGCCCCAGCATTTT
NA	TRBV2	NA	TRBJ2-5	CASSELGALETQYF	TGTGCCAGCAGTGAATTAGGGGCTTTAGAGACCCAGTACTTC
NA	TRBV4-1	NA	TRBJ1-2	CASSQVPGADGYTF	TGCGCCAGCAGCCAAGTTCCGGGGGCGGATGGCTACACCTTC
TRBD1	TRBV6-6	NA	TRBJ1-2	CASSLLGTVNYGYTF	TGTGCCAGCAGTTTGCTAGGGACAGTGAACTATGGCTACACCTTC
NA	TRBV18	NA	TRBJ2-5	CASSPYQETQYF	TGTGCCAGCTCACCGTACCAAGAGACCCAGTACTTC
TRBD2	TRBV6-1	NA	TRBJ2-2	CASSRGTSLTGELFF	TGTGCCAGCAGCCGGGGGACTAGCTTGACCGGGGAGCTGTTTTTT
NA	TRBV18	NA	TRBJ1-6	CASSQDRQRPLHF	TGTGCCAGCTCCCAGGACCGCCAGAGACCCCTCCACTTT
TRBD1	TRBV4-2	NA	TRBJ2-2	CASSPDRGSWDTGELFF	TGTGCCAGCAGCCCGGACAGGGGGAGCTGGGACACCGGGGAGCTGTTTTTT
NA	TRBV18	NA	TRBJ1-5	CASSPRQNSNQPQHF	TGTGCCAGCTCACCTCGGCAGAATAGCAATCAGCCCCAGCATTTT
NA	TRBV18	once	TRBJ2-5	CASSTEFGVGETQYF	TGTGCCAGCTCAACGGAATTTGGGGTCGGCGAGACCCAGTACTTC
NA	TRBV30	NA	TRBJ2-5	CAWSVGWQETQYF	TGTGCCTGGAGTGTTGGGTGGCAAGAGACCCAGTACTTC
NA	TRBV15	NA	TRBJ1-4	CATSRPAGVGGREKLFF	TGTGCCACCAGCAGGCCCGCCGGTGTAGGGGGTCGGGAAAAACTGTTTTTT
TRBD1	TRBV28	NA	TRBJ1-6	CASTDRVNSPLHF	TGTGCCAGCACGGACAGGGTTAATTCACCCCTCCACTTT
NA	TRBV5-1	once	TRBJ2-3	CASEDTGSTDTQYF	TGCGCCAGCGAGGACACAGGGAGCACAGATACGCAGTATTTT
NA	TRBV5-1	NA	TRBJ1-4	CASSFGQSNEKLFF	TGCGCCAGCAGCTTCGGGCAGTCGAATGAAAAACTGTTTTTT
NA	TRBV7-6	NA	TRBJ2-3	CASSPTVQLDVTQYF	TGTGCCAGCAGCCCGACAGTTCAGCTGGACGTTACGCAGTATTTT
NA	TRBV30	NA	TRBJ2-7	CAWSRGSDYEQYF	TGTGCCTGGAGTCGAGGCAGCGACTACGAGCAGTACTTC
NA	TRBV29-1	once	TRBJ1-2	CSVGGNTWGYTF	TGCAGCGTGGGGGGAAACACTTGGGGCTACACCTTC
NA	TRBV18	NA	TRBJ2-2	CASSLTTRGGTGELFF	TGTGCCAGCTCTCTAACAACGCGGGGAGGTACCGGGGAGCTGTTTTTT
NA	TRBV2	NA	TRBJ2-5	CASSAGGQETQYF	TGTGCCAGCAGTGCAGGGGGGCAAGAGACCCAGTACTTC
NA	TRBV5-4	NA	TRBJ2-2	CASSLSPLPGGELFF	TGTGCCAGCAGCTTGTCACCCCTCCCGGGCGGGGAGCTGTTTTTT